In this sample, the clone carrying this T cell receptor beta chain turned up once. What it binds is unknown. CD45RO-negative, CCR7-selected cells formed the naive CD8 fraction, which excluded terminally differentiated effector memory CD45RA+ cells. Donors comprised healthy HIV-negative adults lacking recent acute infections or vaccinations. Original handling: ImmunoSEQ yielded junction-only sequences lacking quality scores, so filtering differed. Profiling relied on immunoSEQ multiplex PCR, and the TCRdb table lists in-frame clones only, not all of them. V, J and clone size were drawn from that table, and D and trimming were deduced from the DNA. The sample holds fewer than 700,000 clones, 85% to 95% seen once. These data originate in a study of shared clonotypes between healthy human individuals. Broader study findings: Generation probabilities of non-shared clonotypes were lower (relative to those shared by all four donors).

Trimming shortened V by 3 bases and J by 2 bases, and 17 bases separated the two germline ends. This CDR3 is built from 16 residues. CDR1 is SEHNR and CDR2 is FQNEAQ in the germline V gene (reference sequence). The clonotype was recovered from a woman in her twenties or thirties in good health. Sample: naive CD8+ T cells sorted from blood. The chain has TRBV7-9 and TRBJ2-7; D gene unclear. The CDR3 region is CASSFFYGSFTYEQYF. The CDR3 DNA reads as TGTGCCAGCAGCTTTTTCTACGGAAGCTTCACCTACGAGCAGTACTTC.